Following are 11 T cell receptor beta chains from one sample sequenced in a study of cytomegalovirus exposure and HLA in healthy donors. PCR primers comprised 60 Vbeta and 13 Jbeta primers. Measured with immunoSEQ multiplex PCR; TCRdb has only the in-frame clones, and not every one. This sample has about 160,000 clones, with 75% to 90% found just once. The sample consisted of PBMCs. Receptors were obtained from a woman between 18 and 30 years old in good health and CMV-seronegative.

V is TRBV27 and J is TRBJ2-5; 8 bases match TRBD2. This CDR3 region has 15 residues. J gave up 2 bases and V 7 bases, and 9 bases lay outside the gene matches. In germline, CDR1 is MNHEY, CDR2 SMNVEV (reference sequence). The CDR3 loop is CASTLNRGGQETQYF. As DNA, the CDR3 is TGTGCCAGCACGCTAAACCGGGGGGGTCAAGAGACCCAGTACTTC.

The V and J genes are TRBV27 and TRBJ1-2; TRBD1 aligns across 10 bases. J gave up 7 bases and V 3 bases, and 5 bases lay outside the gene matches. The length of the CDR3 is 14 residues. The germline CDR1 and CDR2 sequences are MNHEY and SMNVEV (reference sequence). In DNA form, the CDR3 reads TGTGCCAGCAGTTTCGACAGGGGGCTCTCTGGCTACACCTTC. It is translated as CASSFDRGLSGYTF.

The CDR3 nucleotides are TGTGCCACAGGGGGAGAGACCCAGTACTTC. It translates to CATGGETQYF. This chain uses TRBV10-3 with TRBJ2-5, with 7 bases lining up with TRBD1. Unmatched junction bases numbered 0, after V lost 10 bases and J lost 4 bases. Germline CDR1 and CDR2: ENHRY and SYGVKD. This CDR3 is built from 10 residues.

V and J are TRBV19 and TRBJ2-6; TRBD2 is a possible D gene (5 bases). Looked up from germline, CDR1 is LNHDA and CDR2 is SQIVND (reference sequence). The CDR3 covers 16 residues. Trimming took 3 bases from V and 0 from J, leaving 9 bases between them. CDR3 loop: CASSISGLSGANVLTF. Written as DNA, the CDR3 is TGTGCCAGTAGTATCAGCGGCCTCTCTGGGGCCAACGTCCTGACTTTC.

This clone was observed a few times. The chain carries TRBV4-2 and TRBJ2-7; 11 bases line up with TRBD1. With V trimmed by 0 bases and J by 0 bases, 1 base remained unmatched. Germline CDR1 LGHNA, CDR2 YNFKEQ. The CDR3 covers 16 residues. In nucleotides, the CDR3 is TGTGCCAGCAGCCAAGATGGGACAGGGGGCTCCTACGAGCAGTACTTC. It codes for CASSQDGTGGSYEQYF.

The CDR3 nucleotides read TGTGCCAGCTCACCACCGTCGGTGGGACTAGCGGTCTACGAGCAGTACTTC. Its protein product is CASSPPSVGLAVYEQYF. This chain uses TRBV18 with TRBJ2-7, with TRBD2 identical over 11 bases. The CDR3 totals 17 residues. The germline V gene has CDR1 KGHSH and CDR2 LQKENI. Losses at the gene ends were 0 bases for V and 3 bases for J; bases not matched to a gene: 7.

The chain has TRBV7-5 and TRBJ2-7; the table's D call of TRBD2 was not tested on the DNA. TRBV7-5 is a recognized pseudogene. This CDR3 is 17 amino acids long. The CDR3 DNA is TGTGCCAGAAGTCGACTGGGGCCGAGGGGGGGACCCTACGAGCAGTACTTC. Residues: CARSRLGPRGGPYEQYF.

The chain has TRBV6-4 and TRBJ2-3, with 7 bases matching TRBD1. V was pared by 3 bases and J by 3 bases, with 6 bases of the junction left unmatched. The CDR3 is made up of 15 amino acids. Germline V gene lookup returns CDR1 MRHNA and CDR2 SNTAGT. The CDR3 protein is CASSDVAGGTDTQYF. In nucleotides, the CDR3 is TGTGCCAGCAGTGATGTGGCAGGGGGAACAGATACGCAGTATTTT.

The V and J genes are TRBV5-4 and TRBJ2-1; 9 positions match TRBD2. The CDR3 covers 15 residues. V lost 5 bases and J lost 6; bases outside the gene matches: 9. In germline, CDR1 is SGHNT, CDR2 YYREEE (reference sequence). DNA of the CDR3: TGTGCCAGCAGTCTGGACGGCGGGGGGGCCAATGAGCAGTTCTTC. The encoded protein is CASSLDGGGANEQFF.

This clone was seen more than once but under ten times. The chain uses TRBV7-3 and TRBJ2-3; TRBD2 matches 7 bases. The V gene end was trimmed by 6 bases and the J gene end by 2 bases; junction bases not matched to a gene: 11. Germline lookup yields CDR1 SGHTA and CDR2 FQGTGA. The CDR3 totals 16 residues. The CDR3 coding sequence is TGTGCCAGCAGTCTTACCTACGGGACTACCACAGATACGCAGTATTTT. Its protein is CASSLTYGTTTDTQYF.

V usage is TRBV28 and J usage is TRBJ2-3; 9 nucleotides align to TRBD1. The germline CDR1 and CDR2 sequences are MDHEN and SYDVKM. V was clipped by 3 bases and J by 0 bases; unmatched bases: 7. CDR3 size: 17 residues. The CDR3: CASSFGTGSSSTDTQYF. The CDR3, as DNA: TGTGCCAGCAGTTTCGGGACAGGGTCCTCTAGCACAGATACGCAGTATTTT. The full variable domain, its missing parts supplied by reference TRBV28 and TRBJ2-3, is DVKVTQSSRYLVKRTGEKVFLECVQDMDHENMFWYRQDPGLGLRLIYFSYDVKMKEKGDIPEGYSVSREKKERFSLILESASTNQTSMYLCASSFGTGSSSTDTQYFGPGTRLTVL.